This T cell receptor beta chain was documented in a study of regulatory T cells in long-lasting Graves disease. Notes on the study in general: Patients whose Graves' disease persisted exhibited lower TCR diversity than those newly diagnosed.

This clonotype has just a few counts. What it binds is unknown. Arm-PCR of CDR3 regions with iRepertoire HTBI primers generated TCR beta libraries. Each CDR3 protein gets one entry after TCRdb re-called the multiplex PCR reads with MiXCR. The repertoire holds about 470,000 distinct CDR3 sequences, about 22% seen once, with roughly 7.1% in the top ten. V gave up 3 bases and J gave up 2 bases; unmatched junction bases: 5. This CDR3 has 16 amino acids. Germline values: CDR1 MNHEY, CDR2 SVGEGT. The time point: persistent/refractory GD, antithyroid drugs over 5 years with positive TRAb. PBMCs provided the RNA from which the TCR library was made.

The chain combines TRBV6-2 or TRBV6-3 with TRBJ2-7; 12 bases map to TRBD2. The starting material was peripheral blood mononuclear cells (PBMCs), obtained when the disease was refractory, from a patient treated with antithyroid drugs. The receptor was derived from a female donor with Graves disease. The CDR3 reads CASSYRTSGTPYEQYF. The CDR3, as DNA: TGTGCCAGCAGTTATAGGACTAGCGGGACCCCCTACGAGCAGTACTTC.